Below, 24 T cell receptor beta chains from the same sample are listed, as sequenced in a study of regulatory T cells in long-lasting Graves disease. Time point defined: newly diagnosed GD, antithyroid drugs for less than 3 months. Researchers made the TCR library from RNA that was extracted from PBMCs. Combining iRepertoire HTBI primers with Arm-PCR of CDR3 regions, the authors built TCR beta libraries. From the multiplex PCR reads, TCRdb called clonotypes with MiXCR, one entry per CDR3 protein. The sample lists roughly 410,000 distinct CDR3 sequences, 14% to 15% occurring once. The same data also contributed to another study, on T cells in Graves' hyperthyroidism and ophthalmopathy.

Sequences were derived from peripheral blood mononuclear cells (PBMCs), sampled at new diagnosis, from a patient treated with antithyroid drugs. The origin of the receptors is a woman aged 40 to 49 with Graves disease.

This clonotype came up a few times. V and J are TRBV29-1 and TRBJ2-5; 8 bases are shared with TRBD1. Germline assignment: CDR1 SQVTM and CDR2 ANQGSEA. V was clipped by 4 bases and J by 4 bases; unmatched bases: 5. The CDR3 runs 13 residues. The CDR3 region is CSVGQGAGETQYF. The CDR3 nucleotides read TGCAGCGTTGGTCAGGGGGCGGGAGAGACCCAGTACTTC.

V usage is TRBV12-5 and J usage is TRBJ2-3, with a weak D call TRBD1 (6 bases). V was cut by 9 bases and J by 5 bases, with 12 bases left in between. This CDR3 region has 12 residues. CDR1 is LGHNT and CDR2 is FRNRAP in the germline V gene. This CDR3 reads CARGAQGDTQYF. CDR3 coding DNA: TGTGCTAGGGGGGCGCAGGGAGATACGCAGTATTTT.

This clonotype was seen ten or more times. The chain combines TRBV20-1 with TRBJ2-3, with TRBD2 as a possible D gene (5 bases). In germline, CDR1 is DFQATT, CDR2 SNEGSKA (reference sequence). This CDR3 contains 14 residues. V lost 3 bases and J 5 bases, leaving 15 bases between the germline ends. The CDR3 DNA sequence: TGCAGTGCTAGCGGGCCAGCGGAGATAGATACGCAGTATTTT. It is translated as CSASGPAEIDTQYF.

This clonotype was detected ten times or more. The chain employs TRBV3-1 and TRBJ1-2; no clear D gene. The CDR3 spans 15 residues. V was pared by 1 base and J by 5 bases, with 14 bases between. Germline V gene data show CDR1 as LGHDT and CDR2 as YNNKEL (reference sequence). The DNA of the CDR3 is TGTGCCAGCAGCCAAGTTCAGTCCCGAAGTTATGGCTACACCTTC. Its protein is CASSQVQSRSYGYTF.

This clonotype was recorded many times. The chain links TRBV10-1 to TRBJ2-2, with 7 nucleotides matching TRBD2. There are 17 residues in the CDR3. Germline CDR1 WNHNN, CDR2 SYGVQD (reference sequence). Trimming took 4 bases from V and 0 from J; bases not matched to a gene: 8. The CDR3 region has the DNA TGCGCCAGCAGTGGAGCGGGATGGCTTTCGAACACCGGGGAGCTGTTTTTT. Translation: CASSGAGWLSNTGELFF.

In its sample, this clonotype was seen many times. V gene TRBV4-3 combines with J gene TRBJ2-5; D unresolved. CDR1 LGHNA and CDR2 YSLEER come from the germline V gene. V was trimmed by 0 bases and J by 1 base, leaving 6 bases between them. The CDR3 contains 14 residues. The CDR3 bases are TGCGCCAGCAGCCAAGACGGATTCCAAGAGACCCAGTACTTC. It specifies CASSQDGFQETQYF.

Details on this clonotype: This likely came from a read error, as a far larger clone is one base away. The V and J genes are TRBV11-3 and TRBJ2-1; 7 bases align to TRBD2. The CDR3 runs to 16 residues. Germline V gene lookup returns CDR1 SGHNT and CDR2 YENEEA. CDR3 region: CASSSGPSGNQETRYF. The CDR3 nucleotides are TGTGCCAGCAGCTCCGGCCCTAGCGGTAACCAAGAGACCCGGTACTTC.

In its sample, this clonotype was seen many times. The rearrangement links TRBV7-9 to TRBJ2-5; the D gene is possibly TRBD1 (5 bases). With 8 bases removed from V and 0 bases from J, the gap between germline ends came to 10 bases. There are 13 residues in the CDR3. Germline V gene sequence: CDR1 SEHNR, CDR2 FQNEAQ (reference sequence). This CDR3 reads CASALRDQETQYF. CDR3 coding DNA: TGTGCCAGCGCGCTCAGGGACCAAGAGACCCAGTACTTC. Based on the CDR3 plus reference TRBV7-9 and TRBJ2-5, the full variable domain is DTGVSQNPRHKITKRGQNVTFRCDPISEHNRLYWYRQTLGQGPEFLTYFQNEAQLEKSRLLSDRFSAERPKGSFSTLEIQRTEQGDSAMYLCASALRDQETQYFGPGTRLLVL.

In its sample, this clonotype was seen a few times. A much larger clone differs by one base, so this may be a read error. The V gene is TRBV28, the J gene TRBJ2-3, with D possibly matching TRBD2 (6 bases). The J call is doubtful: the DNA matches TRBJ2-5 better. The CDR3 is made up of 18 amino acids. From germline, CDR1 is MDHEN and CDR2 SYDVKM. The CDR3 spells CASSFRYITRGGQEAQYF. The CDR3 DNA reads as TGTGCCAGCAGTTTTCGGTACATTACGCGGGGAGGACAAGAGGCCCAGTACTTC.

This clonotype was detected only a few times. It may be a read error: a sequence one base away is much more abundant. The conserved phenylalanine or tryptophan is not found at the CDR3 terminus, so this likely reflects a read error. The genes are TRBV28 and TRBJ2-7; possibly TRBD1 for D (5 bases). This CDR3 is built from 16 residues. Germline-derived CDR1 and CDR2 are MDHEN and SYDVKM. V lost 7 bases, J lost 6 bases, and 25 bases lay in between. CDR3 sequence reads: CASTTLSRTTGVEQYL. The CDR3 DNA reads TGTGCCAGCACCACTTTATCCCGAACAACAGGTGTCGAGCAGTACCTC.

This clonotype has at least ten counts. This chain uses TRBV5-1 with TRBJ1-4, with TRBD1 identical over 9 bases. The CDR3 contains 14 residues. Losses at the gene ends were 3 bases for V and 5 bases for J; bases not matched to a gene: 2. Germline V gene lookup returns CDR1 SGHRS and CDR2 YFSETQ. CDR3 in DNA: TGCGCCAGCAGCTCGGACAGGGGAAATGAAAAACTGTTTTTT. It codes for CASSSDRGNEKLFF.

At least ten counts were recorded for this clonotype. The rearrangement links TRBV19 to TRBJ2-5; D is unresolved. Germline CDR1 reads LNHDA; CDR2 reads SQIVND (reference sequence). This CDR3 has 14 residues. Between the trimmed V and J ends, which lost 0 bases and 5 bases, there was a span of 10 bases. The CDR3 sequence: CASSIDRGEETQYF. DNA of the CDR3: TGTGCCAGTAGTATAGATCGAGGTGAGGAGACCCAGTACTTC.

This clonotype was counted ten times or more. This chain joins TRBV2 and TRBJ2-6; 7 positions agree with TRBD2. The germline CDR1 and CDR2 sequences are SNHLY and FYNNEI. The length of the CDR3 is 19 residues. V dropped 6 bases and J dropped 1; count of bases not matched to a gene: 15. This chain's CDR3 is CASRPKGAGVPSGANVLTF. CDR3 nucleotide sequence: TGTGCCAGCAGACCAAAAGGCGCGGGAGTTCCATCTGGGGCCAACGTCCTGACTTTC.

As regards this clonotype: Since a much larger clone is just one base distant, this may be a read error. The genes are TRBV6-1 and TRBJ2-6; D uncertain. V was shortened by 6 bases and J by 6 bases, with 12 bases between the two germline ends. The CDR3 runs to 14 residues. Germline CDR1 MNHNS, CDR2 SASEGT. The CDR3 reads CASRSMSVANVLTF. The CDR3 DNA sequence: TGTGCCAGCAGAAGTATGAGCGTGGCCAACGTCCTGACTTTC.

This clonotype occurred many times. This chain connects TRBV30 to TRBJ1-1; possible D gene TRBD1, 5 bases. Germline V CDR1 and CDR2: GTSNPN, SVGIG (reference sequence). The length of the CDR3 is 14 residues. Deletions cut 3 bases from V and 3 bases from J, with 14 bases between. The CDR3 DNA follows: TGTGCCTGGAGACGACATCTAGGGGACACTGAAGCTTTCTTT. It specifies CAWRRHLGDTEAFF.

This clonotype was seen ten or more times. The J gene is TRBJ2-1, the V gene TRBV2, with 12 bases aligning to TRBD2. J gave up 8 bases and V 3 bases, and 5 bases lay outside the gene matches. Per germline, CDR1 SNHLY and CDR2 FYNNEI. The CDR3 runs 15 residues. CDR3 sequence reads: CASSEWTSGIDEQFF. The CDR3 DNA follows: TGTGCCAGCAGTGAGTGGACTAGCGGGATTGATGAGCAGTTCTTC.

This clonotype turned up a few times. The chain joins TRBV9 to TRBJ1-1, with 8 bases matching TRBD1. The CDR3 is 17 amino acids. V lost 0 bases and J lost 0; bases outside the gene matches: 7. Per the germline V gene, CDR1 is SGDLS and CDR2 is YYNGEE. CDR3 protein: CASSVVQGGFMNTEAFF. CDR3 nucleotide sequence: TGTGCCAGCAGCGTAGTACAGGGGGGCTTCATGAACACTGAAGCTTTCTTT.

In its sample, this clonotype was seen many times. This chain connects TRBV10-2 to TRBJ2-3; D gene uncertain. Germline CDR1 reads WSHSY; CDR2 reads SAAADI. This CDR3 contains 14 residues. Trimming stripped 2 bases from V and 1 base from J, with 7 bases between. The CDR3, as DNA: TGCGCCAGCAGTGAGGAAAGGGGCACAGATACGCAGTATTTT. Protein sequence: CASSEERGTDTQYF.

The table lists this clonotype with many counts. The chain joins TRBV7-3 to TRBJ2-1; the match to TRBD2 covers 8 bases. The V gene's germline CDR1 is SGHTA and CDR2 FQGTGA. Losses at the gene ends were 5 bases for V and 5 bases for J; bases not matched to a gene: 17. The CDR3 runs to 18 residues. CDR3 loop: CASSLPPVREASNNEQFF. The CDR3 DNA reads as TGTGCCAGCAGCCTACCGCCGGTGCGGGAGGCTTCCAACAATGAGCAGTTCTTC.

The chain combines TRBV27 with TRBJ2-1; 9 nucleotides align to TRBD1. Per germline, CDR1 MNHEY and CDR2 SMNVEV (reference sequence). The CDR3 is 16 residues long. V was pared by 5 bases and J by 6 bases, with 11 bases of the junction left unmatched. This CDR3 reads CASSLVVGQGANEQFF. CDR3 coding DNA: TGTGCCAGCAGTCTCGTGGTGGGACAGGGAGCCAATGAGCAGTTCTTC.

In its sample, this clonotype was seen many times. The J gene is TRBJ2-1, the V gene TRBV30; the D gene is possibly TRBD2 (6 bases). This CDR3 is built from 12 residues. Trimming cost V 0 bases and J 9 bases, with 9 bases left between them. CDR1 is GTSNPN, CDR2 SVGIG, per germline (reference sequence). CDR3 region: CAWSVWGGEQFF. Written as DNA, the CDR3 is TGTGCCTGGAGTGTATGGGGAGGTGAGCAGTTCTTC.

This clonotype was picked up many times. The rearrangement links TRBV11-1 to TRBJ2-1; 12 bases are a match to TRBD1. The CDR3 totals 16 residues. CDR1 and CDR2 from the germline V gene are SGHAT and FQDESV (reference sequence). V lost 5 bases and J lost 4; bases outside the gene matches: 6. CDR3 protein: CASSGQGQGAYNEQFF. CDR3 bases: TGTGCCAGCAGCGGTCAGGGACAGGGGGCGTACAATGAGCAGTTCTTC. Drawing the rest from reference TRBV11-1 and TRBJ2-1, the complete variable domain is EAEVAQSPRYKITEKSQAVAFWCDPISGHATLYWYRQILGQGPELLVQFQDESVVDDSQLPKDRFSAERLKGVDSTLKIQPAELGDSAMYLCASSGQGQGAYNEQFFGPGTRLTVL.

This clonotype was seen only a few times. The rearrangement links TRBV11-2 to TRBJ2-2; D may match TRBD1 or TRBD2 (6 bases each). CDR1 is SGHAT, CDR2 FQNNGV, per germline. The CDR3 length is 15 residues. The germline V and J ends were trimmed by 5 bases and 6 bases, with 16 bases remaining between them. CDR3 nucleotide sequence: TGTGCCAGCAGCCTGGGTTGGGGGGCGGCCGGGGAGCTGTTTTTT. This codes for CASSLGWGAAGELFF.

The DNA of the CDR3 is TGCGCCAGCAGCCAAGATCCCACAGGGGATGGCTACACCTTC. Protein sequence: CASSQDPTGDGYTF. The V and J genes are TRBV4-1 and TRBJ1-2, with 7 nucleotides matching TRBD1. This CDR3 has 14 amino acids. V lost 0 bases to trimming and J lost 6 bases; unmatched junction nucleotides: 4. Germline V gives CDR1 MGHRA, CDR2 YSYEKL.